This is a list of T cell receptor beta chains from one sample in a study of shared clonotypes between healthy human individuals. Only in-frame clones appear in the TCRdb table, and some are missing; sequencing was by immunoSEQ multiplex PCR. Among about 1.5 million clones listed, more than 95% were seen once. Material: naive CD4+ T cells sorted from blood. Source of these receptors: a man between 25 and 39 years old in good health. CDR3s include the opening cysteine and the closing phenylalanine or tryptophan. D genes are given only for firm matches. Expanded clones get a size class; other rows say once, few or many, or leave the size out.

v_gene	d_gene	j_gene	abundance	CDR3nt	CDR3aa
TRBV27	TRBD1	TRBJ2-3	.	TGTGCCAGCAGTCTCGGACAGGGGGCTTCCACAGATACGCAGTATTTT	CASSLGQGASTDTQYF
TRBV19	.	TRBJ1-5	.	TGTGCCAGTAGTTTCCTCCCCGGGCCTCAAGCTCAGCCCCAGCATTTT	CASSFLPGPQAQPQHF
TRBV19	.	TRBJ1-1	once	TGTGCCAGTAGTATCGATACTGCGAACACTGAAGCTTTCTTT	CASSIDTANTEAFF
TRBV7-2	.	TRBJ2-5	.	TGTGCCAGCAGCTTTGCCCAGGGAGGAGAGACCCAGTACTTC	CASSFAQGGETQYF
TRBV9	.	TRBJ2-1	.	TGTGCCAGCAGCGCTCTTAGCTCCTACAATGAGCAGTTCTTC	CASSALSSYNEQFF
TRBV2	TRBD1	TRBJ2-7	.	TGTGCCAGCATTTTCGGACAGGGGGTGTACGAGCAGTACTTC	CASIFGQGVYEQYF
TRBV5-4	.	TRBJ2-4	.	TGTGCCAGCAGCCCATCACACGTTAAATCGGACTGGACCACTTACAACATTCAGTACTTC	CASSPSHVKSDWTTYNIQYF
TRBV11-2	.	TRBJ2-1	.	TGTGCCAGCAGCCCCGGGGCTAGAATGTTCGACAATGAGCAGTTCTTC	CASSPGARMFDNEQFF
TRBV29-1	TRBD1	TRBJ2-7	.	TGCAGCGTTGGGGACAGCGTCTACGAGCAGTACTTC	CSVGDSVYEQYF
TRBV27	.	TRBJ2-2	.	TGTGCCAGCAGTTTACATTTTGTGGGTGCCGGGGAGCTGTTTTTT	CASSLHFVGAGELFF
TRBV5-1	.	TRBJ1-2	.	TGCGCCAGCAGCTCTAATAGAGGCGGCTACACCTTC	CASSSNRGGYTF
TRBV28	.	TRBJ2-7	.	TGTGCCAGCAATCAGGGGGGTGCCTACGAGCAGTACTTC	CASNQGGAYEQYF
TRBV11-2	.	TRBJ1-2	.	TGTGCCAGCAGCCCATCCAGTGGCTATGGCTACACCTTC	CASSPSSGYGYTF
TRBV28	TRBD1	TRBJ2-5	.	TGTGCCAGCAGTGGGACAGGGCGAGAGACCCAGTACTTC	CASSGTGRETQYF
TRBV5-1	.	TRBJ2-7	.	TGCGCCAGCAGCAATAACTACGAGCAGTACTTC	CASSNNYEQYF
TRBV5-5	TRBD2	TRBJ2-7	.	TGTGCCAGCAGCTTTACCGGGACTAGCGGGACCTACGAGCAGTACTTC	CASSFTGTSGTYEQYF
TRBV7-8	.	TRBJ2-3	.	TGTGCCAGCAGCTTAGGGGGCCAAGCACCCCCCACAGATACGCAGTATTTT	CASSLGGQAPPTDTQYF
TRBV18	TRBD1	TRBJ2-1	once	TGTGCCAGCTCATCCGGACAGGGGGTTCTCAATGAGCAGTTCTTC	CASSSGQGVLNEQFF
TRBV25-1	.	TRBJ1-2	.	TGTGCCAGCAAAGGGACCTGGGAGAGCTATGGCTACACCTTC	CASKGTWESYGYTF
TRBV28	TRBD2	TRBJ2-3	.	TGTGCCAGCAGTACTAGCGGGGCGACAGATACGCAGTATTTT	CASSTSGATDTQYF
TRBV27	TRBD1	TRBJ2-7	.	TGTGCCAGCAGGGACGGGACAGGGTACGCCTCCTACGAGCAGTACTTC	CASRDGTGYASYEQYF
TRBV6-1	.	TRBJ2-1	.	TGTGCCAGCAGTGAAGCGCATTTAGGTATCGGTATAGACAATGAGCAGTTCTTC	CASSEAHLGIGIDNEQFF
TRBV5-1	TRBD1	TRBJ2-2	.	TGCGCCAGCAGCTTAATGACAGGGAAGGCCGGGGAGCTGTTTTTT	CASSLMTGKAGELFF